Given below is one TCR beta chain in context. Its specificity is unknown. This sample was included in a study of response to subunit inactivated influenza vaccine. Whole-study results and caveats: The authors suggested that every seasonal influenza vaccination recruits few new T cells.

One entry per CDR3 protein, called by TCRdb with MiXCR from the RT-PCR reads. The data contain approximately 480,000 distinct CDR3 sequences, about 10% of them singletons. Trimming left V 1 base short and J 2 bases short, with 9 bases between. Germline CDR1 and CDR2: LNHDA and SQIVND (reference sequence). CDR3 size: 16 residues. The chain uses TRBV19 and TRBJ2-6; the D gene is possibly TRBD1 (5 bases). This TCR was sampled from a man over 45 who received an inactivated influenza vaccine. The material was PBMCs from blood, obtained more than 35 days after vaccination. The CDR3 sequence is CASSIVYRPGANVLTF. CDR3 in DNA: TGTGCCAGTAGTATAGTTTACAGGCCTGGGGCCAACGTCCTGACTTTC.